The subject of this entry is one TCR beta chain. No cognate antigen has been identified for it. Base quality data are lacking; no much larger clone is found one base away. Bulk unsorted tissue served as the source for RNA extraction, and RNA quality was assessed using a NanoDrop ND-1000 and an Agilent 2100. For the normal lung samples, distant non-tumor tissue was collected more than 3 cm away from the tumor edge. All donors had newly diagnosed lung cancer, had not received prior chemotherapy, and were admitted for thoracic surgery in China between August and November 2014. The study excluded patients who had received radiotherapy or chemotherapy before or who had another cancer at the same time. Pieces of surgical tissue measuring about 1-2.2 cm3 were kept in RNAlater solution and stored at -80 degrees C until use. These data are taken from a study of tumor and adjacent non-tumor tissue in lung cancer listed by TCRdb under 2018. Notes on the research overall: By cancer type, the cohort comprised some 13 adenocarcinoma patients, 2 squamous cell carcinoma patients and 1 small cell lung cancer patient. Among the roughly 15 patients, ages ranged from roughly 31 to 76 years, approximately 10 were men and 5 were women, and disease was TNM stage I to III. A total of 95 million to 150 million productive TCRbeta reads were generated by sequencing, corresponding to an average of approximately 4.5 million reads per sample. The study compared bulk TCRbeta repertoires from lung tumor tissue and matched distant non-tumor lung tissue of some 14 lung cancer patients. TCRbeta CDR3 sequencing was performed on 25 to 30 paired specimens, with one tumor sample and one normal lung sample collected per patient. Overall study outcomes, separate from this receptor: The top 100 clones accounted for a significantly larger cumulative portion of the repertoire in normal lung than in tumor tissue. The sequencing platform is not named in the methods, and unique molecular identifiers are not mentioned. Younger patients had significantly higher TCR diversity, and higher tumor TCR diversity was associated with shorter overall and disease-free survival. Tumor tissue showed significantly higher TCR diversity (inverse Simpson) than normal lung tissue, at roughly 390 vs 170 (P = 0.0075, Mann-Whitney U test). Peripheral blood was not sequenced, so blood TCRbeta repertoires were not examined in the lung cancer patients of the study. The cohort had only approximately 16 patients, and the authors noted that larger samples and more detailed clinical data are needed.

Receptors were amplified or captured by multiplex PCR. This sample was sequenced with an Illumina HiSeq 2500. Following protocols modified from ARM-PCR, the researchers constructed TCRbeta libraries through three rounds of nested PCR with primers (Table S4). Before sequencing, PCR products of 200-500 bp were excised from the gel and purified with the QIAquick gel extraction kit. On the authors' methods: Reads were cleaned with Trimmomatic, merged with FLASH into complete CDR3 sequences, and assigned to V(D)J germline segments with MiTCR. Clonal diversity was calculated as the inverse Simpson's index using VDJtools. In-frame sequences without a premature stop codon were defined as productive reads. Using fastp trimming at Q25 and MiXCR clonotype assembly, TCRdb reanalyzed the public sequencing data and kept in-frame beta chains. Duplicate CDR3 protein sequences are folded into a single record with the most common DNA and genes. The V and J calls and clone size come from TCRdb's table, not from the authors' own analysis. Counted in this sample were over 100,000 distinct CDR3 sequences; 62% of them appeared once. The top ten hold 15% to 20% of the sample.

Trimming takes 0 bases from V and 6 bases from J, and the germline ends sit 21 bases apart. The CDR3 numbers 17 residues from cysteine through phenylalanine. This entry keeps only the CDR3 DNA: 51 bases, framed from base 1. Based on the germline V gene, the CDR1 and CDR2 sequences are SGHRS and YFSETQ. Sequenced input: distant non-tumor lung tissue. The clonotype comes from a man aged 60 to 75 with non-small cell lung cancer. The V and J genes are TRBV5-1 and TRBJ2-5; a tentative D match to TRBD1 spans 5 bases. CDR3 protein: CASSLGPRTSWTKTQYF. DNA sequence: TGCGCCAGCAGCTTGGGACCCAGGACAAGTTGGACAAAGACCCAGTACTTC.